This entry features one TCR beta chain sequence. Original data processing: Estimation of nucleated cell counts relied on the amplification of reference gene primers. The protocol was immunoSEQ multiplex PCR, while the TCRdb copy is restricted to in-frame clones and leaves out a portion. From that table come the V and J calls and clone size; the DNA was used to work out D and trimming. The data hold a few hundred thousand clones, with 90% observed a single time. Seattle patients were enrolled during active infection and followed longitudinally. This CDR3 is built from 15 residues. Trimming at V came to 4 bases and at J to 3 bases, leaving 2 bases not matched to a gene. The germline V gene encodes CDR1 SGHNT and CDR2 YENEEA. The data derive from a study of blood T cell repertoires in COVID-19. Study background: The United States, Italy and Spain supplied acute and convalescent COVID-19 samples.

The sequenced material came from peripheral blood. This rearrangement joins TRBV11-3 to TRBJ2-2; 10 bases fit TRBD1. The sequence was collected from a woman aged 55-70 years with COVID-19, enrolled during active disease. CDR3 in DNA: TGTGCCAGCAGCTACGGGACAGGGGACACCGGGGAGCTGTTTTTT. Translation: CASSYGTGDTGELFF.